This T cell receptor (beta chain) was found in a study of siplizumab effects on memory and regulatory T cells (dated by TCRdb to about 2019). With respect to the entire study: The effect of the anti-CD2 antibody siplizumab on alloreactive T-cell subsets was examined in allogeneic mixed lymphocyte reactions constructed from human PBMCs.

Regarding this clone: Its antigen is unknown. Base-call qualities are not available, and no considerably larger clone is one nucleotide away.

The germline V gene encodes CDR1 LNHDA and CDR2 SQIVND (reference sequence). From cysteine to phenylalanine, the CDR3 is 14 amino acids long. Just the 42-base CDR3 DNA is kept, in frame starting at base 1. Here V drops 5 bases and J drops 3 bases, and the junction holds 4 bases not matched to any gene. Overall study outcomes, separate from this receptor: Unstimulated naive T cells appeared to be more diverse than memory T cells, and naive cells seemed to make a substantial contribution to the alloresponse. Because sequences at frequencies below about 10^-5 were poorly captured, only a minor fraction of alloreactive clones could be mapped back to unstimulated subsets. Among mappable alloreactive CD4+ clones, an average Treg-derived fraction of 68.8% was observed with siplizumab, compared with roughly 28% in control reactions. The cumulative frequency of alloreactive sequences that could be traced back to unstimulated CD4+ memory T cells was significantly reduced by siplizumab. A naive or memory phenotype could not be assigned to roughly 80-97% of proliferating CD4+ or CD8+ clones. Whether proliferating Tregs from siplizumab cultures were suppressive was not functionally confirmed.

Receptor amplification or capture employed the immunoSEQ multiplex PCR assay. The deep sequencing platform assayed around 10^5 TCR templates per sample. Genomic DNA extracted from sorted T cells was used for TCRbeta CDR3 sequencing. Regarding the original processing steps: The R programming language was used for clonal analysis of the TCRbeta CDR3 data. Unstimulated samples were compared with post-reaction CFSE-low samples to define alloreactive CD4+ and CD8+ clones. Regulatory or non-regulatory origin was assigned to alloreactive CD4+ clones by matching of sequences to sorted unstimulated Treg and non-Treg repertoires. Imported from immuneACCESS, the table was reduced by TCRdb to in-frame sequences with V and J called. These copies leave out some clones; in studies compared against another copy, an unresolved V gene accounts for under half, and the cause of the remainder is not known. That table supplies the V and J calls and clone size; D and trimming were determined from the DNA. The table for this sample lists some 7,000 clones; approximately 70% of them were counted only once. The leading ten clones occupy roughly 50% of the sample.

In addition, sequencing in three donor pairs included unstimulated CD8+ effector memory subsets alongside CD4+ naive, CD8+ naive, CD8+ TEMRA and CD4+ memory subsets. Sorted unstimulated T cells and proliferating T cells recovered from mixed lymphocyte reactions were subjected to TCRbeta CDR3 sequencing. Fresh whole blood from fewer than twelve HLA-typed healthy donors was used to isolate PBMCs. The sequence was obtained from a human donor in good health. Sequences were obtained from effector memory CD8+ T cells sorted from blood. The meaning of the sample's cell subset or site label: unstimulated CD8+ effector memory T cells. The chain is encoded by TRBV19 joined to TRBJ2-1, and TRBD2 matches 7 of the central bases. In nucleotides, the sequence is TGTGCCAGTAGTTACAGCGGGAACTACAATGAGCAGTTCTTC. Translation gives CASSYSGNYNEQFF.